The 4 T cell receptor beta chains reported below all come from one sample, sequenced in a study of cytomegalovirus exposure and HLA in healthy donors. Primers for the PCR totalled 60 Vbeta and 13 Jbeta. The method was immunoSEQ multiplex PCR; TCRdb's version includes in-frame clones alone and lacks a portion of them. This sample has roughly 110,000 clones; roughly 70% occur once, and the top ten carry around 4.3%. The material sequenced was PBMCs. The receptor source for this set is a woman in her 40s in good health and CMV-seropositive.

CDR3 DNA: TGCGCCAGCAGCTCGGGACAGGGCTCTAATGAGCAGTTCTTC. Its protein product is CASSSGQGSNEQFF. The chain joins TRBV5-1 to TRBJ2-1, with 9 nucleotides matching TRBD1. The germline CDR1 and CDR2 sequences are SGHRS and YFSETQ. The CDR3 loop spans 14 amino acids. Trimming cost V 3 bases and J 7 bases; bases outside gene matches: 5.

Remarks on this clone: Compared with germline, one end of the junction differs, possibly owing to a read error. This chain uses TRBV7-9 with TRBJ2-1; the D gene is possibly TRBD2 (7 bases). Germline CDR1 reads SEHNR; CDR2 reads FQNEAQ (reference sequence). The CDR3 is made up of 16 amino acids. CDR3 nucleotides: TGTTCCAGCAGCTTGCCACCAAGGGGGGGGTTTAATGAGCAGTTCTTC. This codes for CSSSLPPRGGFNEQFF.

The rearrangement uses TRBV5-1 and TRBJ2-1, with 10 bases aligning to TRBD2. CDR3 length equals 16 residues. V shed 3 bases, J shed 4 bases, and the junction held 7 bases outside the gene matches. Germline V gives CDR1 SGHRS, CDR2 YFSETQ. In DNA form, the CDR3 reads TGCGCCAGCAGCTGGGGTACTAGCGGGGCGTACAATGAGCAGTTCTTC. Amino acids: CASSWGTSGAYNEQFF.

This clone was found a few times. The gene calls are TRBV5-1 and TRBJ2-6; TRBD1 aligns across 9 bases. CDR1 is SGHRS and CDR2 is YFSETQ in the germline V gene. The J segment lost 3 bases and the V segment lost 0 bases, leaving 4 bases of the junction unmatched. This CDR3 is built from 17 residues. The DNA for the CDR3 is TGCGCCAGCAGCTTGGGGGGACAGGGTCGTGGGGCCAACGTCCTGACTTTC. Protein: CASSLGGQGRGANVLTF.